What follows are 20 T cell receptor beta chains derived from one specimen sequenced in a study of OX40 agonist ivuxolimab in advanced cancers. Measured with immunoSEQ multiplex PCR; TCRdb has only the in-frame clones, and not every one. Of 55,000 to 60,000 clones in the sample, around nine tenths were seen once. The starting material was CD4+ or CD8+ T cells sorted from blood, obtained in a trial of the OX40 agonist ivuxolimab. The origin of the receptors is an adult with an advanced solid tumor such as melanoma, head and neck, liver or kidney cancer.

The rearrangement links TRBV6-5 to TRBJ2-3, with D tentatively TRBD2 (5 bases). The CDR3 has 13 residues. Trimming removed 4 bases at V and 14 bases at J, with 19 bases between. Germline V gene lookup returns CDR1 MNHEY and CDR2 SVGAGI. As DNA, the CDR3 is TGTGCCAGCAGTTCATCCAAGGACTCCCGTGTGTATTTT. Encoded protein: CASSSSKDSRVYF.

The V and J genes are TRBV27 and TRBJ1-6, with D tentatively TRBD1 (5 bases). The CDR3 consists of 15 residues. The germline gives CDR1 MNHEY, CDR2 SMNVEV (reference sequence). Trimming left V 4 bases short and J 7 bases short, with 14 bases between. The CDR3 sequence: CASSYLGRGNSPLHF. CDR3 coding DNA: TGTGCCAGCAGTTACCTGGGACGGGGAAATTCACCCCTCCACTTT.

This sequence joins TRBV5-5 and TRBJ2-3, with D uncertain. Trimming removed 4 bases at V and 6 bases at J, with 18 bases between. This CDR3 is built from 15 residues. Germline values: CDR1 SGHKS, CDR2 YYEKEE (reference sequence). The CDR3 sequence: CASSINPGWGDTQYF. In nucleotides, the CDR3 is TGTGCCAGCAGCATTAACCCCGGTTGGGGTGATACGCAGTATTTT.

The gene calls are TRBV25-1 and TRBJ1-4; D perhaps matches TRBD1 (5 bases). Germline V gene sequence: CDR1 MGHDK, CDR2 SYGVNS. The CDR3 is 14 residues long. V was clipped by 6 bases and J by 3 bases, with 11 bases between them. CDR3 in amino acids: CASSIGAANEKLFF. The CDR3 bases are TGTGCCAGCAGCATAGGGGCAGCTAATGAAAAACTGTTTTTT.

In nucleotides, the CDR3 is TGTGCCAGCAGTCGGACAGACTATGGCTACACCTTC. This encodes CASSRTDYGYTF. The rearrangement joins TRBV6-5 to TRBJ1-2, with D possibly matching TRBD1 (6 bases). From germline, CDR1 is MNHEY and CDR2 SVGAGI. The CDR3 extends over 12 amino acids. The V end lost 5 bases, the J end lost 3 bases, and 7 bases lay between the germline ends.

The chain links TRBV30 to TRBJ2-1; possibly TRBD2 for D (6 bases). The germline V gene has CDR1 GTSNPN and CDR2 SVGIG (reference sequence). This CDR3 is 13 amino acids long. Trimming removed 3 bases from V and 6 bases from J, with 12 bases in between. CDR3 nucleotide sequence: TGTGCCTGGAGGCCAGCGGGTCTCAATGAGCAGTTCTTC. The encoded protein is CAWRPAGLNEQFF.

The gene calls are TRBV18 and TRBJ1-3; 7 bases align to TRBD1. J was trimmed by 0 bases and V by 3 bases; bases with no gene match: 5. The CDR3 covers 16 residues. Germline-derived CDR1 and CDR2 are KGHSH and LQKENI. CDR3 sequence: CASSPTGFFSGNTIYF. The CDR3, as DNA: TGTGCCAGCTCACCGACAGGGTTCTTCTCTGGAAACACCATATATTTT.

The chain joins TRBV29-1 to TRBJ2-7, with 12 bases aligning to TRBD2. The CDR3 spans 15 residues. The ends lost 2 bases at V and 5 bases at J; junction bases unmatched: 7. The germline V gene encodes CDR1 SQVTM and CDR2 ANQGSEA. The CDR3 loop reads CSVELAGGLWDEQYF. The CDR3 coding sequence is TGCAGCGTTGAACTAGCGGGAGGGCTCTGGGACGAGCAGTACTTC.

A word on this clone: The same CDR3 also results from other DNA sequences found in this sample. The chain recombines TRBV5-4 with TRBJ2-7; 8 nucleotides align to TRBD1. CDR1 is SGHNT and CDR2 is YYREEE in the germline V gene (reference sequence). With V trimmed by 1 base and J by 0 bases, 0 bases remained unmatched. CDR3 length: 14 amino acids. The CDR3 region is CASSLQGASYEQYF. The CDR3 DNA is TGTGCCAGCAGCTTGCAGGGGGCCTCCTACGAGCAGTACTTC.

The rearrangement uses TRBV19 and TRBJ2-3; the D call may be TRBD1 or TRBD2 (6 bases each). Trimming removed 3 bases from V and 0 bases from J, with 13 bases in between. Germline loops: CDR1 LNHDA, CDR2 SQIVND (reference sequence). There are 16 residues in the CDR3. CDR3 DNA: TGTGCCAGTAGTATCCGGGGGCCACCTAGCACAGATACGCAGTATTTT. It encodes CASSIRGPPSTDTQYF.

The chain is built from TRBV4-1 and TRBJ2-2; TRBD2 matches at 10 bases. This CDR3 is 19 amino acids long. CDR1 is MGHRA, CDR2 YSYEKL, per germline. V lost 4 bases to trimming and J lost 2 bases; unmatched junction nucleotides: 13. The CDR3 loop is CASSPEGLAGVQNTGELFF. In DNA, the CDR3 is TGCGCCAGCAGCCCCGAAGGGCTAGCGGGAGTGCAAAACACCGGGGAGCTGTTTTTT.

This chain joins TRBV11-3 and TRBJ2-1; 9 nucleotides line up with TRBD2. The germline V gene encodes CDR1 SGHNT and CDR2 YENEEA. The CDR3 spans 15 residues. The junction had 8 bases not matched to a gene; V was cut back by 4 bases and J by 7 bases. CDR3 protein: CASSYGAGGWNEQFF. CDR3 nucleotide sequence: TGTGCCAGCAGCTACGGGGCGGGAGGGTGGAATGAGCAGTTCTTC. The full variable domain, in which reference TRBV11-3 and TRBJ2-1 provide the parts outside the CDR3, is EAGVVQSPRYKIIEKKQPVAFWCNPISGHNTLYWYLQNLGQGPELLIRYENEEAVDDSQLPKDRFSAERLKGVDSTLKIQPAELGDSAVYLCASSYGAGGWNEQFFGPGTRLTVL.

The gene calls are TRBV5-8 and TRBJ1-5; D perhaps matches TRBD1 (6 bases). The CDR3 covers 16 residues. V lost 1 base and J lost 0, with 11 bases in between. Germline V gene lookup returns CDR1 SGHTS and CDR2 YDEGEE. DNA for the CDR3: TGTGCCAGCAGCTTGTGGGGGGCTCCTAGCAATCAGCCCCAGCATTTT. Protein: CASSLWGAPSNQPQHF.

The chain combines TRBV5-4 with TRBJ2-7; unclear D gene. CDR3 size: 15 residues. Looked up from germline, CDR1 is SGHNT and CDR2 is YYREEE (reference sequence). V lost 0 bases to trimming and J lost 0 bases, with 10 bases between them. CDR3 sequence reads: CASSLVGLSSYEQYF. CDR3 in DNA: TGTGCCAGCAGCTTGGTGGGCCTAAGCTCCTACGAGCAGTACTTC.

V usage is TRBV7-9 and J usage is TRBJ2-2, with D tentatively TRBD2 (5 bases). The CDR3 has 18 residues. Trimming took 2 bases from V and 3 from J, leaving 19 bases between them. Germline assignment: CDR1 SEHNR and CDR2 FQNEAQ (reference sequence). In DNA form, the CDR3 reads TGTGCCAGCAGCTTAAAGCCGACTCCCAACGGGGACACCGGGGAGCTGTTTTTT. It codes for CASSLKPTPNGDTGELFF.

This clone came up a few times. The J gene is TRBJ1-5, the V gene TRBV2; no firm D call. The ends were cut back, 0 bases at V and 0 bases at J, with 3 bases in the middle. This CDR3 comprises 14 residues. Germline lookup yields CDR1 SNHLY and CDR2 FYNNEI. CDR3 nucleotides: TGTGCCAGCAGTGAAGCGGATAGCAATCAGCCCCAGCATTTT. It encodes CASSEADSNQPQHF.

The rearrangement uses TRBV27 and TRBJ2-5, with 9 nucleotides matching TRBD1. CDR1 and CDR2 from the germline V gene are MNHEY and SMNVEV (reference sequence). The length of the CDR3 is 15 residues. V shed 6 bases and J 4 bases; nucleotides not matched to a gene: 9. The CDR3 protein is CASSAGDRDSETQYF. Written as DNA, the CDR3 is TGTGCCAGCAGCGCTGGGGACAGGGACTCAGAGACCCAGTACTTC.

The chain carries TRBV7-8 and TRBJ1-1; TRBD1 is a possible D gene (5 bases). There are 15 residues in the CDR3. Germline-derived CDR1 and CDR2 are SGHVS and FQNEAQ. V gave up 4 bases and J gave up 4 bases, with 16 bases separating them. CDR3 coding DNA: TGTGCCAGCAGCTCCCTTGGGCAGGGAATCACTGAAGCTTTCTTT. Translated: CASSSLGQGITEAFF.

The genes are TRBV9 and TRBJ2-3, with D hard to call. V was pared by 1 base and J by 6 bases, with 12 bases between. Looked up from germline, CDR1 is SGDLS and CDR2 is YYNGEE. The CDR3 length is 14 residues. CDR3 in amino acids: CASSVLPRADTQYF. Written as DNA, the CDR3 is TGTGCCAGCAGCGTACTTCCCCGGGCCGATACGCAGTATTTT.

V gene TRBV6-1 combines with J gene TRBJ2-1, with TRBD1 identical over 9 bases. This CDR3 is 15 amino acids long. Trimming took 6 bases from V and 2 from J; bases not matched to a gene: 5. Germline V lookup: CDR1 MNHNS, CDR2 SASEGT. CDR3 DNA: TGTGCCAGCAGCGTACAGGGGGCGGCCTACAATGAGCAGTTCTTC. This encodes CASSVQGAAYNEQFF.